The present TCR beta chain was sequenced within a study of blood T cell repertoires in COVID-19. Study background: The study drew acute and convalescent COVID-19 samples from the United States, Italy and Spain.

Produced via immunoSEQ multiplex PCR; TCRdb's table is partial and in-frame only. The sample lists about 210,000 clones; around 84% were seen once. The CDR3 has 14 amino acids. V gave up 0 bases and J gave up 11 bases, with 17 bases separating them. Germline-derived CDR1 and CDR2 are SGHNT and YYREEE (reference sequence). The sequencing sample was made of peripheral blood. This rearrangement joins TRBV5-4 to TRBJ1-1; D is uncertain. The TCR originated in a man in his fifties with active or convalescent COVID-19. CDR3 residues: CASSLDGAAERAFF. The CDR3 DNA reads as TGTGCCAGCAGCTTGGACGGTGCGGCCGAACGGGCTTTCTTT.